The sequence of this T cell receptor beta chain was determined in a study of cytomegalovirus exposure and HLA in healthy donors (dated by TCRdb to 2016 to 2017). Background on the whole study: An earlier analysis of several hundred of the donors reported 276 Gb of sequence data and 117 million unique TCR beta sequences from roughly 180 million T cells. An early release covering roughly 640 HLA-typed donors comprised approximately 300 gigabases of sequencing data and about 90 million unique TCR sequences. Of the approximately 400 genotyped donors, 75% to 85% were placed in the genetic ancestry cluster associated with self-reported Caucasian donors. The aim of the study was to test whether cataloging public T cell receptors could identify signatures of past pathogen exposure. The study used immunosequencing to profile the T cell repertoires of under 700 subjects and linked those repertoires to cytomegalovirus serostatus. Besides the first cohort of under 700 subjects, a separate validation cohort made up of 120 different subjects was used. To predict cytomegalovirus infection status, the study brought together high-throughput TCR immunosequencing, statistical association of individual TCRs with disease status, and machine learning. A later analysis re-analyzed previously published TCR beta repertoires from 550 to 700 donors and added high-resolution HLA genotyping to study TCR occurrence patterns. In the later analysis, no new phenotypic data were used to find candidate immune exposures; instead, reliance was placed on TCR beta sequences and their occurrence across donors. To decide whether each TCR beta V gene segment behaved as functional or pseudogenic, an earlier analysis of approximately 600 of the donors relied on high-throughput TCR beta sequencing. Donor age, sex, ethnicity and CMV serostatus were compiled together with the repertoire data. Genome-wide SNP genotypes for about 60% of the roughly 700 donors were used in a later genetic analysis, which treated that subset as a discovery cohort. Every discovery cohort repertoire had been produced on one sequencing platform. HLA typing included class I and class II loci at four-digit resolution. Typing coverage varied by locus: roughly 620-640 donors for A, B, C, DRB1 and DQB1; under 550 for DQA1; over 600 for DPA1; around 490 for DPB1. Several DR-DQ haplotypes were handled as single units for association and clustering because linkage in the cohort was strong. Among roughly 400 genotyped donors of the cohort, an average of around 250,000 unique TCR beta nucleotide sequences was sequenced per donor, of which about 18% were non-productive.

This clone was recorded only once. Its recognized antigen is unknown. No qualities accompany the bases; no much larger clone lies one base away. The library was built by means of the immunoSEQ multiplex PCR assay. For the multiplex PCR, a mixture combining 60 forward primers for TCR Vbeta segments and 13 reverse primers for TCR Jbeta segments was used. The CDR3 region of rearranged TCR beta genes was amplified from genomic DNA by a multiplex PCR assay. Amplified TCR beta libraries were sequenced as 87-base-pair reads on the Illumina HiSeq System. Turning to the authors' computational methods: In a later analysis, some 80 million unique TCR beta chains were counted across the 500 to 850 repertoires, and around 10 million of these chains were shared by at least two donors. Raw reads were error-corrected and collapsed into unique sequences with a nearest-neighbor algorithm that merged closely related sequences to remove PCR and sequencing errors. V, D and J gene segments were assigned by aligning CDR3 sequences to IMGT reference sequences. For a sequence to be retained, a match of at least six nucleotides was required to both a V gene segment and a J gene segment. Rearrangements were called productive when the CDR3 lacked stop codons and stayed in frame with V and J; all others were non-productive. Following IMGT convention, CDR3 was defined as the stretch from the second conserved V-encoded cysteine to the conserved J-encoded phenylalanine. Sequences without an unambiguous match to a single V gene segment were excluded from the earlier analysis of several hundred of the donors. An earlier analysis of 450 to 650 of the donors called V segments functional above 56.7% productive rearrangements and segregating when the between-donor standard deviation exceeded 5%. A statistical classification framework was built to diagnose cytomegalovirus status from the catalog of TCR beta chain sequences. In a later analysis, V and J genes were assigned by comparing TCR nucleotide sequences against IMGT/GENE-DB human TR gene sequences. A later analysis assigned CDR3 sequences and most-parsimonious VDJ recombination scenarios with the TCRdist pipeline. In a later analysis, each TCR beta chain was defined by its CDR3 amino acid sequence together with its V-gene family, and reads without a unique V-gene family were excluded. A later analysis removed 450 to 600 highly shared, low-generation-probability nucleotide sequences to deal with suspected cross-contamination and a sequencing artifact. In a later analysis, a clonal expansion index was calculated for each public chain from normalized within-repertoire ranks of inferred template counts. In a later analysis, generation probabilities were computed using a VDJ recombination model fitted to out-of-frame rearrangements, and the results were checked against IGoR. In a later analysis, hypergeometric tests were used to score TCR-TCR, TCR-HLA and TCR-CMV co-occurrence, with a repertoire-size bias correction applied to TCR pairs. False discovery rates were estimated in a later analysis by permuting HLA or CMV assignments 20 times. A later analysis grouped co-occurring TCRs with DBSCAN, adding TCRdist sequence similarity when clustering within HLA-allele-positive subsets. Co-occurrence clustering excluded repertoires with fewer than 30,000 or more than 120,000 public chains, plus five with anomalous nucleotide sharing. TCRdb retrieved this table from immuneACCESS and kept in-frame rearrangements only. Not all clones are present; in checked studies, unresolved V genes account for under half, and no reason is known for the remainder. Clone size and the V and J calls come from that table; the DNA yielded D and trimming. The sample profile shows over 200,000 clones; approximately 78% of them were found once. The ten largest clones capture 3.5% to 4% of the sample.

The cohort was made up of about 610 healthy bone marrow donors. Cohort members were all nominally healthy when sampled, although unrecorded immune exposures were likely present. The donor was CMV seronegative and was included in the group of a few hundred seronegative cohort members. Each donor provided a peripheral blood sample, and peripheral blood mononuclear cells were used for TCR beta sequencing. The Qiagen DNeasy Blood Extraction Kit was used to extract genomic DNA from the blood cell samples. Measured from the cysteine to the phenylalanine, the CDR3 is 14 residues long. Just the 42-base CDR3 DNA is kept, in frame starting at base 1. For this chain, trimming is 6 bases at the V end and 4 bases at the J end, and the number of junction bases without a gene match is 8. CDR1 and CDR2, per the germline V gene, are SGHRS and YFSETQ. Broader findings and caveats from the paper: HLA typing was unavailable for some donors at each locus, so association tests used only the typed subset. Strong co-occurrence of HLA alleles, especially DR and DQ, made assigning TCR associations to individual alleles difficult. In vitro tests confirmed that a few of the cytomegalovirus-associated TCR beta chains recognize cytomegalovirus antigens. It was suggested by the authors that the approach could potentially be generalized to other disease states and immunological phenotypes. Linkage disequilibrium might explain the correlated functional status among segregating V segments, but an unknown experimental factor could not be excluded. The presence/absence analyses assumed that sequencing depth was roughly uniform across donors, and that assumption may not be true. In this cohort, only TCR beta chains were sequenced, and detectable features were limited by the absence of alpha or paired-chain data. The earlier analysis of fewer than 750 of the donors excluded some 15 rarely observed V segments, including chromosome 9 orphons, because counts were too low. In an earlier analysis of 587 of the donors, most TCR beta V segments were observed in productive rearrangements about 90% or about 30% of the time, broadly matching IMGT annotations. Some IMGT-functional V segments, including TRBV6-2 and TRBV6-3, could not be distinguished by the 87-base-pair reads and were therefore excluded. At a false discovery rate of 0.05, a later analysis linked around 17,000 TCR beta sequences to specific HLA alleles. Compared with the roughly 670-donor mean, donors in an Asian-associated ancestry cluster had fewer N-insertions in productive TCRs, according to a later genetic analysis. In a later analysis, most CMV-associated TCR beta chains were found to appear HLA-restricted, with HLA associations seemingly driven largely by CMV exposure. The study listed 164 TCR beta chains as associated with cytomegalovirus. According to a later analysis, TCR association rates differed among HLA loci, with DRB1 alleles showing the most associated TCRs and HLA-C alleles showing the fewest. Cytomegalovirus status was reported to be diagnosed by the classifier with high specificity and sensitivity in both the original and validation cohorts. Several of the top co-occurrence clusters appeared to be linked to parvovirus B19, influenza, CMV and Epstein-Barr virus, according to a later analysis. A cluster of highly shared sequence variants was judged likely to represent a technical artifact of the sequencing pipeline. Most TCR sequences were seen in very few donors, while some public TCRs were found in many individuals. A later genetic analysis associated a missense DCLRE1C variant with V-gene and J-gene trimming of TCR beta chains, and an independent cohort replicated the association. In a later analysis, HLA-associated TCR beta chains were found to be more clonally expanded and to have lower generation probabilities than equally common non-associated chains. For the cohort, immune exposure information was limited to CMV serostatus. A further reported finding was that TCR beta sequences accurately predicted the HLA-A and HLA-B alleles for most subjects in the first cohort.

The rearrangement joined TRBV5-1 to TRBJ2-5, with 8 bases aligning to TRBD2. Sequencing was performed on PBMCs. This TCR derives from a male donor in good health and CMV-seronegative. Read as DNA, the sequence is TGCGCCAGCACCCGTTTAGCGGGAAGAGAGACCCAGTACTTC. Protein translation: CASTRLAGRETQYF.